The present T cell receptor beta chain was sequenced within a study of regulatory T cells in long-lasting Graves disease. General study results and limits: The sample size was small, and this may have reduced accuracy.

Described time point: persistent/refractory GD, antithyroid drugs over 5 years with positive TRAb. PBMCs provided the RNA from which the TCR library was made. Sequencing libraries for TCR beta were prepared with iRepertoire HTBI primers and Arm-PCR of CDR3 regions. Each CDR3 protein is one row after TCRdb ran MiXCR on the multiplex PCR reads. Found here are some 470,000 distinct CDR3 sequences, roughly 21% of them singletons; the top ten hold roughly 7%. This clonotype came up many times. The antigen is undetermined. CDR1 is MNHEY and CDR2 is SMNVEV in the germline V gene (reference sequence). The CDR3 length is 15 residues. Trimming took 6 bases from V and 3 from J; bases not matched to a gene: 10.

The chain has TRBV27 and TRBJ2-7; 8 nucleotides match TRBD1. This specimen consisted of peripheral blood mononuclear cells (PBMCs), obtained when the disease was refractory, from a patient treated with antithyroid drugs. This receptor was identified in a female donor with Graves disease. In DNA, the CDR3 is TGTGCCAGCAGCCATACCGGGACAGGAGACTACGAGCAGTACTTC. Translated: CASSHTGTGDYEQYF.